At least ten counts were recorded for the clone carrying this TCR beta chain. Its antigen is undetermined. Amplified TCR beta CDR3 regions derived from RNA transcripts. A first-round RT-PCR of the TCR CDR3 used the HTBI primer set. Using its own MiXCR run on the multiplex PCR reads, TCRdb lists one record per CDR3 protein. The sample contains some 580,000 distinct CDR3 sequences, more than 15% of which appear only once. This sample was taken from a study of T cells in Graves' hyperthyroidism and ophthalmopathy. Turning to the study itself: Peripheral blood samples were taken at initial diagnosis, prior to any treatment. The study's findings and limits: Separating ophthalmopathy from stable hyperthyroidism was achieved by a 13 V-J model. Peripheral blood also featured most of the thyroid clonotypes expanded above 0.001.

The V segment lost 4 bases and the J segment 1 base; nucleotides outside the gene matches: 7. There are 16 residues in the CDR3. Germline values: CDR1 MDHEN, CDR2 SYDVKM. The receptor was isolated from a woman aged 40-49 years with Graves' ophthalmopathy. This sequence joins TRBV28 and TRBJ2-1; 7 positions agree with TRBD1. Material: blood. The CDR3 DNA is TGTGCCAGCAGTTCTCCAGGGGGTCGGTCCTACAATGAGCAGTTCTTC. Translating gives CASSSPGGRSYNEQFF.